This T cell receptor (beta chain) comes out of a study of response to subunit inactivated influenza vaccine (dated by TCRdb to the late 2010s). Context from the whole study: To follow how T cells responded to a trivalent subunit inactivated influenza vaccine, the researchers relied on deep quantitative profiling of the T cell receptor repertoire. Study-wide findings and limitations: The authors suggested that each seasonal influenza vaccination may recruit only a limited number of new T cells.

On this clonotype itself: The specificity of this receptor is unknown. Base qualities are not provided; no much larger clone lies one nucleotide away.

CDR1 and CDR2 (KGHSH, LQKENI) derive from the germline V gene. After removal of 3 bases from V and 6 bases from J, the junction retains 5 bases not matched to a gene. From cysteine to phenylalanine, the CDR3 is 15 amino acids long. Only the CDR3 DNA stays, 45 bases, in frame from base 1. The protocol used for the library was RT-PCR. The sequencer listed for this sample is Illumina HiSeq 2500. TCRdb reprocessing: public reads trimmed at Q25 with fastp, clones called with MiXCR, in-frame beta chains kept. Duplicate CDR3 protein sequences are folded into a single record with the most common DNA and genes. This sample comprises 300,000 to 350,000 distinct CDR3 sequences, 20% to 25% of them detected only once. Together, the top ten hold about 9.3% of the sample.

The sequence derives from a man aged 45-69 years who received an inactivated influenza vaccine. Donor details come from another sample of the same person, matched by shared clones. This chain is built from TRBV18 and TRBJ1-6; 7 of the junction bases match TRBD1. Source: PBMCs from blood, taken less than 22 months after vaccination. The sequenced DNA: TGTGCCAGCTCACCGAAGACAGGGATTAATTCACCCCTCCACTTT. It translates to CASSPKTGINSPLHF.